Listed below are T cell receptor beta chains from one sample, sequenced in a study of beta chain features in type 1 diabetes. TCRdb's table, derived via immunoSEQ multiplex PCR, lists solely in-frame clones and lacks some. This repertoire shows 250,000 to 350,000 clones, around 10% found once; its top ten account for 0.015%. Material: naive CD4+ T cells from blood. Receptors were obtained from a woman in her 30s in good health. Both conserved end residues are part of each CDR3. A D gene is named only where the DNA matches it firmly. Not every row has a clone size; where given, it reads once, few, many or a size class.

size	J	V	D	DNA	CDR3
-	TRBJ2-5	TRBV15	TRBD2	TGTGCCACCAGCAGAGATCGGACTAGCGGGAACACGGAGACCCAGTACTTC	CATSRDRTSGNTETQYF
-	TRBJ2-3	TRBV4-1	TRBD2	TGCGCCAGCAGCCAGGGAATAGCGGGAGTTCTTATGGATACGCAGTATTTT	CASSQGIAGVLMDTQYF
-	TRBJ2-1	TRBV28	TRBD2	TGTGCCAGCAGTTTGGGGGGACTAGCCAAGGGTGAGCAGTTCTTC	CASSLGGLAKGEQFF
-	TRBJ2-7	TRBV7-8	TRBD2	TGTGCCAGCAGCCAGGGGACTAGCGGTCAAGTCCACGAGCAGTACTTC	CASSQGTSGQVHEQYF
few	TRBJ1-5	TRBV19	-	TGTGCCAGTAGAAAGAAGGGGATGGGCAATCAGCCCCAGCATTTT	CASRKKGMGNQPQHF
few	TRBJ2-1	TRBV29-1	TRBD2	TGCAGCGTTTTCGGACTAGCGGGAGAAGGTTACAATGAGCAGTTCTTC	CSVFGLAGEGYNEQFF
-	TRBJ2-2	TRBV4-1	TRBD2	TGCGCCAGCAGCCAAGGGACTAGCGGGAGACTCTGGGGCGGGGAGCTGTTTTTT	CASSQGTSGRLWGGELFF
few	TRBJ2-6	TRBV28	-	TGTGCCAGCAACCCGTCGACAGGTTCTGGGGCCAACGTCCTGACTTTC	CASNPSTGSGANVLTF
few	TRBJ2-7	TRBV11-1	TRBD1	TGTGCCAGCAGCTTAGACAGGGGAAGCTACGAGCAGTACTTC	CASSLDRGSYEQYF
-	TRBJ2-1	TRBV28	TRBD2	TGTGCCAGCAGTTTCTCCGATTACGGGAGGGCCGGTGAGCAGTTCTTC	CASSFSDYGRAGEQFF
few	TRBJ2-7	TRBV15	TRBD2	TGTGCCACCAGCACCAGACTAGCGGCGGCGTACGAGCAGTACTTC	CATSTRLAAAYEQYF
-	TRBJ2-1	TRBV7-2	TRBD2	TGTGCCAGCAGCTCAGCGGGAGGGCCGGGTGAGCAGTTCTTC	CASSSAGGPGEQFF
-	TRBJ2-2	TRBV7-8	TRBD2	TGTGCCAGCAGCCGCGGACTAGCGGGAGCAAGAACGAACACCGGGGAGCTGTTTTTT	CASSRGLAGARTNTGELFF
few	TRBJ2-1	TRBV7-2	-	TGTGCCAGCAGCCAGAGAGGATGGCAGGGCAATGAGCAGTTCTTC	CASSQRGWQGNEQFF
few	TRBJ1-1	TRBV5-4	-	TGTGCCAGCAGTTTGCGCATAGAGGCGAACACTGAAGCTTTCTTT	CASSLRIEANTEAFF
few	TRBJ1-1	TRBV7-9	-	TGTGCCAGCAGCCCGATCGGGGGATATATGAACACTGAAGCTTTCTTT	CASSPIGGYMNTEAFF
-	TRBJ2-7	TRBV18	TRBD2	TGTGCCAGCTCGCAAGGGACTAGCGGGTCCGGGGGCGAGCAGTACTTC	CASSQGTSGSGGEQYF
few	TRBJ2-7	TRBV5-1	TRBD2	TGCGCCAGCAGCTTGAGCGGGATTACCTACGAGCAGTACTTC	CASSLSGITYEQYF
-	TRBJ1-3	TRBV7-9	-	TGTGCCAGCAGCCCCGCGGGTACTGGAAACACCATATATTTT	CASSPAGTGNTIYF
-	TRBJ2-5	TRBV19	TRBD2	TGTGCCAGTAGAGGACTAGCGGGGGTCGGGGAGACCCAGTACTTC	CASRGLAGVGETQYF
-	TRBJ2-7	TRBV10-3	-	TGTGCCATCTTGGCTAGCACTAACTACGAGCAGTACTTC	CAILASTNYEQYF
few	TRBJ1-1	TRBV27	TRBD1	TGTGCCAGCAGTTGGGACAGGATGAACACTGAAGCTTTCTTT	CASSWDRMNTEAFF
few	TRBJ1-3	TRBV28	-	TGTGCCAGCAGTTTAGCCACAGGGCCCGGATATTTT	CASSLATGPGYF